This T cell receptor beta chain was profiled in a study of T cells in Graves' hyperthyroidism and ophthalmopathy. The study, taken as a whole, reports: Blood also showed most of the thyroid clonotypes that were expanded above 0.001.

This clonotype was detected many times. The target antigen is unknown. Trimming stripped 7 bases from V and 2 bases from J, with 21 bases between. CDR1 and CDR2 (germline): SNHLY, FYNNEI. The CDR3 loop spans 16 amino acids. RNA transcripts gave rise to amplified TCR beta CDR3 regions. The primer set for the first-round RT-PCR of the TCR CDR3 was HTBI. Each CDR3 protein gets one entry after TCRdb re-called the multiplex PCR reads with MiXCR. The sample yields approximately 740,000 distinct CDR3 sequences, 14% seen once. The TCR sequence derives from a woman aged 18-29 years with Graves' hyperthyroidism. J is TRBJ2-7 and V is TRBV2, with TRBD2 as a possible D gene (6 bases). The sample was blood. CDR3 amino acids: CASNPASGTDTYEQYF. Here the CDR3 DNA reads TGTGCCAGCAACCCCGCGTCCGGGACTGACACCTACGAGCAGTACTTC.